This T cell receptor beta chain was captured in a study of CD8 T cells in Susac syndrome. The germline V gene has CDR1 GTSNPN and CDR2 SVGIG (reference sequence). There are 11 residues in the CDR3. Trimming left V 5 bases short and J 2 bases short, with 6 bases between. Random hexamers were used to reverse transcribe the RNA input (roughly 0.5 to 1 ug). A single record per CDR3 protein comes from TCRdb applying MiXCR to the immunoSEQ multiplex PCR reads. The sample carries hundreds of thousands of distinct CDR3 sequences, about 94% recorded once. V usage is TRBV30 and J usage is TRBJ1-2, with D possibly matching TRBD1 (6 bases). The sequencing input was CD4+ T cells from PBMCs. The source is a human donor with Susac syndrome. The CDR3 spells CAWGQNYGYTF. The CDR3 DNA follows: TGTGCCTGGGGACAGAACTATGGCTACACCTTC.